This TCR beta chain was sequenced during a study of T cells in women clearing cervical HPV infection. Study-wide context: Case blood drawn at lesion detection; control blood after infection cleared.

Prevalent HPV16 infections were excluded; only incident single HPV16 infections included. Study findings and constraints: TRBV6-7 relative abundance averaged approximately 0.11% in cases and approximately 0.15% in controls.

Measured with immunoSEQ multiplex PCR; TCRdb has only the in-frame clones, and not every one. The sample holds around 31,000 clones. Concerning this clone: The target antigen is unknown. The CDR3 extends 3 residues past the end of the read, so its final part is completed from the germline J gene.

V lost 4 bases to trimming and J lost 0 bases; unmatched junction nucleotides: 4. The CDR3 has 15 residues. From germline, CDR1 is SGHRS and CDR2 YFSETQ. Sequencing was done on a sample of blood buffy coat. The gene calls are TRBV5-1 and TRBJ1-1; 9 nucleotides align to TRBD1. The sequence derives from a woman between 18 and 70 years old with a cervical HPV16 infection that either progressed to CIN3+ or cleared (not recorded which). The chain's CDR3 is CASSGGTGMNTEAFF. The covered CDR3 bases are TGCGCCAGCAGCGGAGGGACAGGGATGAACACTGAA. The full variable domain, with the rest looked up from reference TRBV5-1 and TRBJ1-1, is KAGVTQTPRYLIKTRGQQVTLSCSPISGHRSVSWYQQTPGQGLQFLFEYFSETQRNKGNFPGRFSGRQFSNSRSEMNVSTLELGDSALYLCASSGGTGMNTEAFFGQGTRLTVV.